Sequencing of this TCR beta chain was carried out in a study of CD8 T cells in ankylosing spondylitis. General study results and limits: Earlier authors reported some of these motif variants in reactive arthritis synovial fluid and blood. Among TCR beta sequences, a motif of several highly homologous variants appeared characteristic of ankylosing spondylitis blood. Matched ankylosing spondylitis synovial fluid reportedly contained a significantly enriched population of disease-linked clones.

Germline CDR1 and CDR2: MNHNS and SASEGT. This CDR3 spans 15 amino acids. The V and J ends lost 3 bases and 5 bases respectively, with 16 bases between them. In the case of this clonotype: Antigen specificity is unknown.

Quantitative 5'-RACE was performed with molecular barcodes, and it yielded the TCR beta libraries. TCRdb reprocessed the 5' RACE reads with MiXCR, giving one entry per CDR3 protein. The table has about 200,000 distinct CDR3 sequences, roughly 13% seen once. The chain joins TRBV6-1 to TRBJ2-5; D gene unclear. The origin of this receptor is a male donor with ankylosing spondylitis or in good health (not recorded which). Sequencing was done on a sample of blood, either unsorted or a sorted T cell fraction (not recorded which). CDR3 nucleotides: TGTGCCAGCAGTGACCGTAGTCCGGGCTGGGAGACCCAGTACTTC. Translated, it gives CASSDRSPGWETQYF.